A single sample gave rise to the 13 T cell receptor beta chains below, sequenced in a study of CD8+ T cells in alopecia areata. As the sequencing template, cDNA was produced by extracting RNA and reverse transcribing it. Assay used: immunoSEQ multiplex PCR; TCRdb lists only in-frame clones, some missing. The data hold over 100,000 clones, with more than 40% observed a single time. Here the sequenced sample was CD8+ T cells sorted from blood, taken at week 0. The receptor source for this set is a human donor with alopecia areata.

This CDR3 is CASTETGNSGNTIYF. DNA for the CDR3: TGTGCCAGCACCGAGACAGGGAACTCTGGAAACACCATATATTTT. The V gene is TRBV6-5, the J gene TRBJ1-3; 7 nucleotides align to TRBD1. With 7 bases clipped from V and 0 bases from J, the junction kept 6 bases outside the gene matches. The CDR3 sequence is 15 residues long. Per the germline V gene, CDR1 is MNHEY and CDR2 is SVGAGI.

This clone was detected only a few times. The chain recombines TRBV5-1 with TRBJ2-3; D might be TRBD2 (5 bases). The CDR3 is made up of 14 amino acids. Per germline, CDR1 SGHRS and CDR2 YFSETQ. Trimming removed 4 bases at V and 6 bases at J, with 15 bases between. CDR3 region: CASSLISGSDTQYF. DNA for the CDR3: TGCGCCAGCAGCCTCATTTCGGGGTCCGATACGCAGTATTTT.

The CDR3 loop reads CASSVEGGIYGYTF. DNA of the CDR3: TGTGCCAGCAGCGTAGAGGGAGGGATCTATGGCTACACCTTC. The chain uses TRBV9 and TRBJ1-2, with D uncertain. Trimming removed 0 bases at V and 4 bases at J, with 10 bases between. The germline CDR1 and CDR2 sequences are SGDLS and YYNGEE. This CDR3 has 14 amino acids.

The chain joins TRBV30 to TRBJ2-3, with D uncertain. Trimming shortened V by 1 base and J by 2 bases, and 7 bases separated the two germline ends. The CDR3 length is 13 residues. Germline values: CDR1 GTSNPN, CDR2 SVGIG (reference sequence). CDR3 in amino acids: CAWSDKYTDTQYF. CDR3 sequence (DNA): TGTGCCTGGAGTGACAAGTACACAGATACGCAGTATTTT.

The rearrangement joins TRBV13 to TRBJ1-2; D uncertain. Trimming removed 1 base from V and 4 bases from J, with 13 bases in between. CDR3 size: 15 residues. CDR1 PRHDT and CDR2 FYEKMQ come from the germline V gene (reference sequence). CDR3: CASSLVRRAPYGYTF. The CDR3 DNA is TGTGCCAGCAGCTTAGTGAGGAGGGCCCCCTATGGCTACACCTTC.

In its sample, this clone was seen once. The chain uses TRBV20-1 and TRBJ2-7; perhaps TRBD1 as D (6 bases). V dropped 5 bases and J dropped 5 bases, with 10 bases sitting between them. This CDR3 has 11 amino acids. CDR1 and CDR2 (germline): DFQATT, SNEGSKA (reference sequence). The CDR3 nucleotides read TGCAGTGCTGGGGACATCCACGAGCAGTACTTC. This codes for CSAGDIHEQYF.

This clone was seen only a few times. The CDR3 sequence: CASGLAVNTEAFF. Here the CDR3 DNA reads TGTGCTAGTGGTTTGGCAGTCAACACTGAAGCTTTCTTT. The chain has TRBV12-5 and TRBJ1-1; D uncertain. Germline V gene data show CDR1 as LGHNT and CDR2 as FRNRAP. Trimming shortened V by 1 base and J by 2 bases, and 5 bases separated the two germline ends. The CDR3 loop spans 13 amino acids. Supplemented by reference TRBV12-5 and TRBJ1-1, the full variable domain reads DARVTQTPRHKVTEMGQEVTMRCQPILGHNTVFWYRQTMMQGLELLAYFRNRAPLDDSGMPKDRFSAEMPDATLATLKIQPSEPRDSAVYFCASGLAVNTEAFFGQGTRLTVV.

This sequence joins TRBV27 and TRBJ2-5; weak D call: TRBD1 (6 bases). V was shortened by 2 bases and J by 5 bases, with 18 bases between the two germline ends. The length of the CDR3 is 16 residues. Germline V CDR1 and CDR2: MNHEY, SMNVEV (reference sequence). The CDR3 coding sequence is TGTGCCAGCAGTTTACAGGTGGGGACATCCGGGGAGACCCAGTACTTC. Protein: CASSLQVGTSGETQYF.

The chain recombines TRBV27 with TRBJ2-2; D not certain. This CDR3 contains 11 residues. Germline V lookup: CDR1 MNHEY, CDR2 SMNVEV (reference sequence). V was pared by 8 bases and J by 6 bases, with 7 bases between. The CDR3 loop is CASGSAGELFF. The CDR3 coding sequence is TGTGCCAGCGGCTCGGCCGGGGAGCTGTTTTTT.

The CDR3 here is CASSYSPYEQYF. The CDR3 coding sequence is TGTGCCAGCAGTTACAGCCCCTACGAGCAGTACTTC. The V and J genes are TRBV6-5 and TRBJ2-7; D ambiguous. Trimming left V 2 bases short and J 2 bases short, with 4 bases between. The CDR3 covers 12 residues. Germline-derived CDR1 and CDR2 are MNHEY and SVGAGI.

The chain carries TRBV29-1 and TRBJ2-1; TRBD1 agrees at 9 bases. CDR3 length: 15 residues. Germline V gene lookup returns CDR1 SQVTM and CDR2 ANQGSEA. After removal of 5 bases from V and 0 bases from J, the junction contained 5 bases not matched to a gene. CDR3 loop: CSVRGQGSSYNEQFF. Here the CDR3 DNA reads TGCAGCGTTAGAGGACAGGGGAGCTCCTACAATGAGCAGTTCTTC.

The rearrangement links TRBV2 to TRBJ1-2; tentative D call: TRBD1 (5 bases). V was cut by 8 bases and J by 2 bases, with 12 bases left in between. CDR1 and CDR2 (germline): SNHLY, FYNNEI. This CDR3 comprises 13 residues. The CDR3 sequence is CASPPGMNYGYTF. The CDR3 DNA reads as TGTGCCAGCCCCCCAGGGATGAACTATGGCTACACCTTC.

This clone has more than one count but fewer than ten. This sequence joins TRBV4-1 and TRBJ2-1; the match to TRBD2 covers 10 bases. The ends lost 6 bases at V and 8 bases at J; junction bases unmatched: 4. Germline V gene data show CDR1 as MGHRA and CDR2 as YSYEKL. This CDR3 is 13 amino acids long. CDR3 in amino acids: CASRSGGADEQFF. The DNA for the CDR3 is TGCGCCAGCAGAAGCGGGGGGGCCGATGAGCAGTTCTTC.